This passage covers 14 T cell receptor beta chains from one sample sequenced in a study of CD8+ T cells in alopecia areata. cDNA prepared by RNA extraction and subsequent reverse transcription served as the template for sequencing. Data came from immunoSEQ multiplex PCR; TCRdb stores just in-frame clones and leaves some out. The table shows 150,000 to 200,000 clones, with less than 70% occurring only once. Treatment denoted: oral pan-JAK inhibitor, 5-10 mg twice daily. The sample consisted of CD4+ T cells sorted from blood, taken at week 24, from a patient treated with tofacitinib. The receptor set was obtained from a human donor with alopecia areata.

The gene calls are TRBV6-5 and TRBJ1-1; no definite D call. V lost 7 bases and J 6 bases, leaving 6 bases between the germline ends. This CDR3 region has 10 residues. Germline V gives CDR1 MNHEY, CDR2 SVGAGI. For the CDR3, the DNA is TGTGCCAGCACTTGGGCTGAAGCTTTCTTT. It specifies CASTWAEAFF.

Of note for this clone: At one end, the junction sequence differs from germline, possibly due to a read error. The rearrangement uses TRBV27 and TRBJ2-7, with D maybe TRBD1 (6 bases). The CDR3 is 12 residues long. Germline-derived CDR1 and CDR2 are MNHEY and SMNVEV (reference sequence). The DNA for the CDR3 is TGTGCCAGCAGTCCCTTTACAGGGCCCCAGCACTTC. It specifies CASSPFTGPQHF.

This chain uses TRBV25-1 with TRBJ1-1, with 9 bases lining up with TRBD1. Looked up from germline, CDR1 is MGHDK and CDR2 is SYGVNS. V lost 4 bases and J lost 11; bases outside the gene matches: 8. This CDR3 comprises 13 residues. CDR3: CASSGPGTGPAFF. The CDR3 bases are TGTGCCAGCAGTGGTCCCGGGACAGGGCCGGCTTTCTTT.

This clone was seen a single time. This sample includes further DNA sequences coding for the same CDR3. CDR3 sequence: CATSRDYSGANVLTF. DNA for the CDR3: TGTGCCACCAGCAGAGACTACTCTGGGGCCAACGTCCTGACTTTC. V gene TRBV15 combines with J gene TRBJ2-6; D gene uncertain. The germline V gene encodes CDR1 LNHNV and CDR2 YYDKDF (reference sequence). With 0 bases removed from V and 0 bases from J, the gap between germline ends came to 3 bases. The CDR3 is 15 residues long.

This clone was picked up a small number of times. V usage is TRBV5-6 and J usage is TRBJ2-5; tentatively, D is TRBD1 (6 bases). Trimming stripped 4 bases from V and 5 bases from J, with 15 bases between. Germline-derived CDR1 and CDR2 are SGHDT and YYEEEE. CDR3 size: 14 residues. In DNA form, the CDR3 reads TGTGCCAGCAGCCTCACAGGGTTTAGGGAGACCCAGTACTTC. Residues: CASSLTGFRETQYF.

A single count supports this clone. The V call is TRBV2, the J call TRBJ2-7; 12 nucleotides agree with TRBD1. Germline V gives CDR1 SNHLY, CDR2 FYNNEI. V shed 6 bases and J 3 bases; nucleotides not matched to a gene: 6. The CDR3 consists of 15 residues. DNA of the CDR3: TGTGCCAGCAGGAGCCGGGACAGGGGGCTCTACGAGCAGTACTTC. Encoded protein: CASRSRDRGLYEQYF.

The chain joins TRBV25-1 to TRBJ2-1; possibly TRBD1 or TRBD2 for D (5 bases each). The CDR3 totals 13 residues. Germline V gene sequence: CDR1 MGHDK, CDR2 SYGVNS. With 3 bases removed from V and 12 bases from J, the gap between germline ends came to 15 bases. CDR3 sequence (DNA): TGTGCCAGCAGTGAGCAGGTCGGGACCCCGCAGTTCTTC. Translating it yields CASSEQVGTPQFF.

The chain has TRBV29-1 and TRBJ1-1; D unclear. The CDR3 runs to 13 residues. Looked up from germline, CDR1 is SQVTM and CDR2 is ANQGSEA. Trimming cost V 5 bases and J 5 bases, with 15 bases left between them. The DNA for the CDR3 is TGCAGCGTTCAGGTAGTTTTGGGTACTGAAGCTTTCTTT. It encodes CSVQVVLGTEAFF.

The genes are TRBV7-9 and TRBJ1-2; D might be TRBD1 (5 bases). The V end lost 2 bases, the J end lost 6 bases, and 10 bases lay between the germline ends. The CDR3 loop spans 13 amino acids. CDR1 and CDR2 (germline): SEHNR, FQNEAQ (reference sequence). The CDR3 is CASSLTDRHGYTF. For the CDR3, the DNA is TGTGCCAGCAGCTTAACCGACAGACATGGCTACACCTTC. Together with reference TRBV7-9 and TRBJ1-2, the CDR3 gives the full variable domain: DTGVSQNPRHKITKRGQNVTFRCDPISEHNRLYWYRQTLGQGPEFLTYFQNEAQLEKSRLLSDRFSAERPKGSFSTLEIQRTEQGDSAMYLCASSLTDRHGYTFGSGTRLTVV.

V usage is TRBV2 and J usage is TRBJ2-5; D not certain. The CDR3 loop spans 13 amino acids. CDR1 and CDR2 from the germline V gene are SNHLY and FYNNEI. The V end lost 5 bases, the J end lost 2 bases, and 9 bases lay between the germline ends. The CDR3 sequence: CASSWALQETQYF. In DNA form, the CDR3 reads TGTGCCAGCAGTTGGGCTCTACAAGAGACCCAGTACTTC.

V and J are TRBV30 and TRBJ2-7; the D call may be TRBD1 or TRBD2 (6 bases each). Per germline, CDR1 GTSNPN and CDR2 SVGIG (reference sequence). The V and J ends lost 0 bases and 5 bases respectively, with 14 bases between them. This CDR3 comprises 14 residues. As DNA, the CDR3 is TGTGCCTGGAGTGTGGGGGGCCCGGTGAACGAGCAGTACTTC. The encoded protein is CAWSVGGPVNEQYF.

The V call is TRBV25-1, the J call TRBJ2-3, with TRBD2 as a possible D gene (6 bases). The V gene lost 5 bases and the J gene lost 2 bases, with 17 bases spanning the gap. Germline CDR1 reads MGHDK; CDR2 reads SYGVNS. The CDR3 runs to 16 residues. DNA for the CDR3: TGTGCCAGCAGTCCCTGGTACGGGGGTACCACAGATACGCAGTATTTT. Amino acids: CASSPWYGGTTDTQYF.

The chain is built from TRBV9 and TRBJ1-6; D remains unclear. The CDR3 runs to 13 residues. V was cut by 2 bases and J by 6 bases, with 6 bases left in between. Germline CDR1 reads SGDLS; CDR2 reads YYNGEE. As DNA, the CDR3 is TGTGCCAGCAGCGTGCGGGTTAATTCACCCCTCCACTTT. Translated: CASSVRVNSPLHF.

The gene calls are TRBV30 and TRBJ1-3; 7 bases fit TRBD1. V trimming: 5 bases; J trimming: 2 bases; junction bases outside the gene matches: 9. The CDR3 sequence is 15 residues long. CDR1 and CDR2 (germline): GTSNPN, SVGIG (reference sequence). CDR3 DNA: TGTGCCTGGTCCTATCGGAGGGGGCCTGGAAACACCATATATTTT. Its translation is CAWSYRRGPGNTIYF.